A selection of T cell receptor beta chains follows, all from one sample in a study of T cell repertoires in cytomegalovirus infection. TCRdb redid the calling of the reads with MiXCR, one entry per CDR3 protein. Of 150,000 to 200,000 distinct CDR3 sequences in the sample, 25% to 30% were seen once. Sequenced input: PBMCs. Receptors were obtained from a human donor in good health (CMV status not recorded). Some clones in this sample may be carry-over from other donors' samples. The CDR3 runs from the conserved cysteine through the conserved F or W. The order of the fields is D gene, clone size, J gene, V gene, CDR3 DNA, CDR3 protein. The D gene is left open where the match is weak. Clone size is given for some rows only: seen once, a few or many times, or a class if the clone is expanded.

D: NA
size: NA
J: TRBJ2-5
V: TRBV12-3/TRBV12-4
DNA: TGTGCCAGCAGTTTAGATCCGAGCCGGGAGACCCAGTACTTC
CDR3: CASSLDPSRETQYF

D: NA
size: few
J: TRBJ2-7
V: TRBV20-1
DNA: TGCAGTGCGTATCCTGCCGGGGGAAGGAACGAGCAGTACTTC
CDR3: CSAYPAGGRNEQYF

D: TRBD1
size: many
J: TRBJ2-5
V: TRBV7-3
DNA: TGTGCCAGCAACTTCCACCCGGGACAGGGTCAGCTTCAAGAGACCCAGTACTTC
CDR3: CASNFHPGQGQLQETQYF

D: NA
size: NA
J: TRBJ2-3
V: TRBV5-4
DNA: TGTGCCACCCGGCTGGGGTCGGGCACAGATACGCAGTATTTT
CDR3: CATRLGSGTDTQYF

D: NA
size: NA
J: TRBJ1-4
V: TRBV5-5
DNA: TGTGCCAGCAGCTTGGATGTAGGAGCTGAAAAACTGTTTTTT
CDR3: CASSLDVGAEKLFF

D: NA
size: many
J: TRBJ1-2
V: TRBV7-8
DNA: TGTGCCAGCAGCCCTCGAAAGGGCTGGGACTATGGCTACACCTTC
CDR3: CASSPRKGWDYGYTF

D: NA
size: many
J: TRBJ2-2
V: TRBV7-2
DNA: TGTGCCAGCAGCTTCAGGGGTCTGGCTTCCACCGGGGAGCTGTTTTTT
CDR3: CASSFRGLASTGELFF

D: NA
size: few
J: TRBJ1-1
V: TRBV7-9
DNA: TGTGCCAGCAGCTTAGAAAAGGGGACTGAAGCTTTCTTT
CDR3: CASSLEKGTEAFF

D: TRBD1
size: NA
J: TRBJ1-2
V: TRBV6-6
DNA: TGTGCCAGCAGCCGACTGGACAGGGGGAGCTATGGCTACACCTTC
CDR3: CASSRLDRGSYGYTF

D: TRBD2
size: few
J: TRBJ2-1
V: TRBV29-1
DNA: TGCAGCGTGGGGACTAGCGGGGGGTGGAATGAGCAGTTCTTC
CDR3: CSVGTSGGWNEQFF

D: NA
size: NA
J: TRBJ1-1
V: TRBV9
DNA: TGTGCCAGCAGCGTAGTGGACAGTGTGAACACTGAAGCTTTCTTT
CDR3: CASSVVDSVNTEAFF

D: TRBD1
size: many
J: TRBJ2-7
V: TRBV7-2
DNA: TGTGCCAGCAGCCCTCGACAGGGGACGTCCTACGAGCAGTACTTC
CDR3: CASSPRQGTSYEQYF

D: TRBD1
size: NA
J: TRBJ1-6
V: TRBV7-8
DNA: TGTGCCAGCAGCTTCTCTCTACAGGGGAGGTCGCATAATTCACCCCTCCACTTT
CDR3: CASSFSLQGRSHNSPLHF

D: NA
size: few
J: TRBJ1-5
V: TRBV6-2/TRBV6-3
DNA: TGTGCCAGCAGTCGAGACTGGACCAATCAGCCCCAGCATTTT
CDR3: CASSRDWTNQPQHF

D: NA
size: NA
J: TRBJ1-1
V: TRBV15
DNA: TGTGCCACCAGCAGACAGGGGATGACGGGCACTGAAGCTTTCTTT
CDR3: CATSRQGMTGTEAFF

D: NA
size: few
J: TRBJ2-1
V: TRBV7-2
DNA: TGTGCCAGCAGCTCGGATCCGAAGGGCAATGAGCAGTTCTTC
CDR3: CASSSDPKGNEQFF

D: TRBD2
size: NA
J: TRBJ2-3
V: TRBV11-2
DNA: TGTACCAGCAGCTTACCGAGCGGGGGTCAAGATACGCAGTATTTT
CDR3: CTSSLPSGGQDTQYF

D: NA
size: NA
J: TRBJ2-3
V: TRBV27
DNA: TGTGCCAGCGGGGTGAGGGGCTGGGATACGCAGTATTTT
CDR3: CASGVRGWDTQYF

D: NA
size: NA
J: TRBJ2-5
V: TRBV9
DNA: TGTGCCAGCAGCGTAGCTGGGGGGATGGAGACCCAGTACTTC
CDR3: CASSVAGGMETQYF

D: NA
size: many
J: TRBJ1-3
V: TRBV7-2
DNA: TGTGCCAGCAGCTTAGTAAACTCTGGAAACACCATATATTTT
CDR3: CASSLVNSGNTIYF

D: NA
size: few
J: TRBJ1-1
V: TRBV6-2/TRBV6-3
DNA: TGTGCCAGCACGGCAGGGGCCGTGAACACTGAAGCTTTCTTT
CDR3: CASTAGAVNTEAFF

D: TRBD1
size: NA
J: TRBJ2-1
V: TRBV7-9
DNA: TGTGCCAGCAGCTTAGACAGGGGGTCTGAGCAGTTCTTC
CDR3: CASSLDRGSEQFF

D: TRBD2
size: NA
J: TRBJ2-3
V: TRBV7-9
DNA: TGTGCCAGCAGTCCGGCCGGACTAGCGGGGATGGTAGATACGCAGTATTTT
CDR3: CASSPAGLAGMVDTQYF

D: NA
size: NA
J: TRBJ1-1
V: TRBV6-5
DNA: TGTGCCAGCAGCCCCCCCACTGGTAGGATTGAAGCTTTCTTT
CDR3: CASSPPTGRIEAFF

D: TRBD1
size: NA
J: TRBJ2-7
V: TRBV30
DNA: TGTGCCTATAACCGGGACAGGGCCTCCTACGAGCAGTACTTC
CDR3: CAYNRDRASYEQYF

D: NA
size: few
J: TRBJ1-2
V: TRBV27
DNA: TGTGCCAGCAGTTTAAGGCCCGAGGGTGGCTACACCTTC
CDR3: CASSLRPEGGYTF

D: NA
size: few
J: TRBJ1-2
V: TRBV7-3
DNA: TGTGCCAGCAGCGACCCGGGACAAGAGGGCTACACCTTC
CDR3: CASSDPGQEGYTF

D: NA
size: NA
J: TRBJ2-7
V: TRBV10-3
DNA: TGTGCCATCAGTCCGACAGAACAGGCCAACGAGCAGTACTTC
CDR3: CAISPTEQANEQYF

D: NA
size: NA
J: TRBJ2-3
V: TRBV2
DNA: TGTGCCAGCACTCCGACAGCCCCGGAAGGTACGCAGTATTTT
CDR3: CASTPTAPEGTQYF

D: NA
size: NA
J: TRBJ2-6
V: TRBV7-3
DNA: TGTGCCAGCAGCTCCATACTAGAGGGCGTCCTGACTTTC
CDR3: CASSSILEGVLTF

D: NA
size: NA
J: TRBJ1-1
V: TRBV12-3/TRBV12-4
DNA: TGTGCCAGCAGTTTATGGAGTGACACTAAAGCTTTCTTT
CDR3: CASSLWSDTKAFF

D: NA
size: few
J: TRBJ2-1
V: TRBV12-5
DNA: TGTGCTAGTGGTTTGGGACGGTTTGAGCAGTTCTTC
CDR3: CASGLGRFEQFF

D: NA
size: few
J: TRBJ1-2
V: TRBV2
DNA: TGTGCCAGCAGTACACGGCGGGGAGATGGCTACACCTTC
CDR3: CASSTRRGDGYTF

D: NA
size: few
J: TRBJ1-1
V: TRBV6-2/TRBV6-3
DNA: TGTGCCAGCACCGAGGGGATGAACACTGAAGCTTTCTTT
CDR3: CASTEGMNTEAFF

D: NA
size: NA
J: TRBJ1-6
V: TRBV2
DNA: TGTGCCAGCAGTGAAAGCAGGGGCAATTCACCCCTCCACTTT
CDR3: CASSESRGNSPLHF

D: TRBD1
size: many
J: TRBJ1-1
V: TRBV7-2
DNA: TGTGCCAGCAGCTCTCAGGGGGAGGGTGAAGCTTTCTTT
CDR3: CASSSQGEGEAFF

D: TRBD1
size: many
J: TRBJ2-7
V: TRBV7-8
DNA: TGTGCCAGCAGCTATAGGGTGAGGGACAGGGCCTACGAGCAGTACTTC
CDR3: CASSYRVRDRAYEQYF

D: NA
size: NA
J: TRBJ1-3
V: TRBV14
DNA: TGTGCCAGCAGCCAGAGCTCTGGAAACACCATATATTTT
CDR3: CASSQSSGNTIYF

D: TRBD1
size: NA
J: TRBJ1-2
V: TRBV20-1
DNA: TGCAGTGCTAGGGGGGCCGACAGGGTAGGATCAGGCTACACCTTC
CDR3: CSARGADRVGSGYTF

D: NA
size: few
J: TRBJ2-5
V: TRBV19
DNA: TGTTCCGCCGGGCAAGAGACCCAGTACTTC
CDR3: CSAGQETQYF

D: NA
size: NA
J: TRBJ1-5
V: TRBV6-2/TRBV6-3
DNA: TGTGCCAGCAGTTCCGGGGTAGTTCAGCCCCAGCATTTT
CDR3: CASSSGVVQPQHF

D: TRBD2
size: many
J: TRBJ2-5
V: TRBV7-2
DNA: TGTGCCAGCAGCTTATCAGCTAGCGGGGGGCAAGAGACCCAGTACTTC
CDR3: CASSLSASGGQETQYF

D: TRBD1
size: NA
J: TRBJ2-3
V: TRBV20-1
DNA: TGCAGTGCTACTCCGGGACAGGGGTTAACAGATACGCAGTATTTT
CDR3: CSATPGQGLTDTQYF

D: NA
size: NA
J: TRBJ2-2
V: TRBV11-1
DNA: TGTGCCAGCACCCACCGGGTGAAGGTCGACACCGGGGAGCTGTTTTTT
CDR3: CASTHRVKVDTGELFF

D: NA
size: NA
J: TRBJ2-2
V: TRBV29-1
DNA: TGCAGCGTAACGGGACCGAACACCGGGGAGCTGTTTTTT
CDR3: CSVTGPNTGELFF

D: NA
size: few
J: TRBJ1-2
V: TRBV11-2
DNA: TGTGCCAGCAGCCTCAATCCAGGGGATTTAGAAAATGGCTACACCTTC
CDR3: CASSLNPGDLENGYTF

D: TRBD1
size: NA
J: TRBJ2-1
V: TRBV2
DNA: TGTGCCAGCAGTCGGGGACAGGGGGAATACAATGAGCAGTTCTTC
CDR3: CASSRGQGEYNEQFF

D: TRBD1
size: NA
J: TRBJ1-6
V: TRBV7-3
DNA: TGTGCCAGCAGCACACCGGGACAGGGAGGTGATTCACCCCTCCACTTT
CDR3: CASSTPGQGGDSPLHF